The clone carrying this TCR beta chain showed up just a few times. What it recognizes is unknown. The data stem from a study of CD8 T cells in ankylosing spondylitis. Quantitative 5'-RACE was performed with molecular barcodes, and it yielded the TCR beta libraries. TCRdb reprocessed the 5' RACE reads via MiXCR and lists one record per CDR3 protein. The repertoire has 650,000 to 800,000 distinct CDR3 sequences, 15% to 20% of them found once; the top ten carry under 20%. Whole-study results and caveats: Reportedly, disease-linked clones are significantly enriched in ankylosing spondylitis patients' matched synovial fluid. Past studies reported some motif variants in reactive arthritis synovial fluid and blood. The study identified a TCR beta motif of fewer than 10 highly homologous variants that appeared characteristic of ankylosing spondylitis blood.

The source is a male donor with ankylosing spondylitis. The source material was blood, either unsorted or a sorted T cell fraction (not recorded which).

The CDR3 sequence is CASSPSRNRDGWANVLTF. The CDR3 DNA sequence: TGTGCCAGCAGCCCAAGCCGGAACCGGGACGGCTGGGCCAACGTCCTGACTTTC. The chain recombines TRBV11-2 with TRBJ2-6; D possibly matches TRBD1 or TRBD2 (5 bases each). Trimming removed 5 bases from V and 5 bases from J, with 22 bases in between. Germline values: CDR1 SGHAT, CDR2 FQNNGV. The CDR3 totals 18 residues.